What follows are 20 T cell receptor beta chains derived from one specimen sequenced in a study of regulatory T cells in long-lasting Graves disease. The authors built TCR beta libraries using iRepertoire HTBI primers and Arm-PCR of CDR3 regions. From the multiplex PCR reads, TCRdb called clonotypes with MiXCR, one entry per CDR3 protein. The table includes 500,000 or so distinct CDR3 sequences, 13% to 15% detected once. Time point indicated: newly diagnosed GD, antithyroid drugs for less than 3 months. There was RNA extracted from PBMCs, and the TCR library was made from it. Separately, the same data were catalogued under a study of T cells in Graves' hyperthyroidism and ophthalmopathy.

The source was peripheral blood mononuclear cells (PBMCs), collected at new diagnosis, from a patient treated with antithyroid drugs. The source of these receptors is a woman aged 50 to 60 with Graves disease.

This clonotype occurred once. The chain is built from TRBV30 and TRBJ1-5; the D is unclear. Trimming left V 0 bases short and J 9 bases short, with 12 bases between. CDR3 length: 13 residues. The germline CDR1 and CDR2 sequences are GTSNPN and SVGIG (reference sequence). CDR3 nucleotide sequence: TGTGCCTGGAGTGTACCCACCGAGAGGCCCCAGCATTTT. It is translated as CAWSVPTERPQHF.

J is TRBJ2-1 and V is TRBV20-1, with D maybe TRBD2 (5 bases). The length of the CDR3 is 14 residues. The germline V gene encodes CDR1 DFQATT and CDR2 SNEGSKA (reference sequence). Trimming took off 0 bases at V and 5 bases at J, with 11 bases between the two ends. CDR3 sequence reads: CSARDFAGNNEQFF. CDR3 nucleotide sequence: TGCAGTGCTAGAGATTTTGCCGGGAACAATGAGCAGTTCTTC.

V usage is TRBV7-8 and J usage is TRBJ2-3; D possibly corresponds to TRBD2 (5 bases). Deletions cut 2 bases from V and 3 bases from J, with 9 bases between. The length of the CDR3 is 14 residues. CDR1 is SGHVS and CDR2 is FQNEAQ in the germline V gene. CDR3: CASSLRGPTDTQYF. The CDR3 DNA sequence: TGTGCCAGCAGCTTACGAGGGCCTACAGATACGCAGTATTTT.

The V call is TRBV28, the J call TRBJ1-4; D gene unclear. This CDR3 comprises 14 residues. Germline loops: CDR1 MDHEN, CDR2 SYDVKM. Deletions cut 7 bases from V and 4 bases from J, with 13 bases between. This CDR3 is CASMTGVYNEKLFF. CDR3 nucleotide sequence: TGTGCCAGCATGACCGGGGTCTATAATGAAAAACTGTTTTTT.

This clonotype was counted many times. The chain has TRBV11-2 and TRBJ2-7, with 9 bases identical to TRBD2. V was pared by 6 bases and J by 3 bases, with 9 bases of the junction left unmatched. This CDR3 is 15 amino acids long. The germline CDR1 and CDR2 sequences are SGHAT and FQNNGV. This chain's CDR3 is CASRPPGLAHYEQYF. The CDR3 DNA sequence: TGTGCCAGCAGACCTCCGGGACTAGCTCACTACGAGCAGTACTTC.

This clonotype was counted only a few times. The rearrangement uses TRBV5-1 and TRBJ2-7; the match to TRBD2 covers 13 bases. CDR1 and CDR2 (germline): SGHRS, YFSETQ. The CDR3 length is 16 residues. V shed 4 bases and J 7 bases; nucleotides not matched to a gene: 11. CDR3 region: CASSPLGLAGVGEQYF. Here the CDR3 DNA reads TGCGCCAGCAGCCCTCTCGGACTAGCGGGAGTTGGTGAGCAGTACTTC. Supplemented by reference TRBV5-1 and TRBJ2-7, the full variable domain reads KAGVTQTPRYLIKTRGQQVTLSCSPISGHRSVSWYQQTPGQGLQFLFEYFSETQRNKGNFPGRFSGRQFSNSRSEMNVSTLELGDSALYLCASSPLGLAGVGEQYFGPGTRLTVT.

This clonotype occurred a few times. The gene calls are TRBV28 and TRBJ2-7, with 10 bases aligning to TRBD2. CDR3 length: 13 residues. V gave up 7 bases and J gave up 3 bases; unmatched junction bases: 3. Germline CDR1 MDHEN, CDR2 SYDVKM. This CDR3 reads CASKREGYYEQYF. The CDR3 coding sequence is TGTGCCAGCAAGCGGGAGGGTTACTACGAGCAGTACTTC.

The sample holds many counts of this clonotype. The rearrangement uses TRBV20-1 and TRBJ2-1, with 11 bases that match TRBD2. V gave up 6 bases and J gave up 3 bases; unmatched junction bases: 4. Looked up from germline, CDR1 is DFQATT and CDR2 is SNEGSKA (reference sequence). The CDR3 runs 14 residues. CDR3 residues: CSALGLADYNEQFF. The CDR3 DNA follows: TGCAGTGCCTTGGGACTAGCGGACTACAATGAGCAGTTCTTC.

The genes are TRBV6-1 and TRBJ1-6; D unclear. The CDR3 consists of 12 residues. V lost 1 base and J 8 bases, leaving 3 bases between the germline ends. The germline V gene has CDR1 MNHNS and CDR2 SASEGT. The CDR3 DNA follows: TGTGCCAGCAGTGAAGGTGATTCACCCCTCCACTTT. Its protein product is CASSEGDSPLHF.

The chain is built from TRBV5-8 and TRBJ2-1; 13 bases are a match to TRBD2. The germline V gene has CDR1 SGHTS and CDR2 YDEGEE. Trimming cost V 7 bases and J 9 bases; bases outside gene matches: 22. CDR3 length: 19 residues. The CDR3 reads CASQTGGLAGFLSEAEQFF. CDR3 bases: TGTGCCAGCCAGACAGGGGGACTAGCGGGATTTCTTTCGGAGGCTGAGCAGTTCTTC. The full variable domain, in which reference TRBV5-8 and TRBJ2-1 provide the parts outside the CDR3, is EAGVTQSPTHLIKTRGQQATLRCSPISGHTSVYWYQQALGLGLQFLLWYDEGEERNRGNFPPRFSGRQFPNYSSELNVNALELEDSALYLCASQTGGLAGFLSEAEQFFGPGTRLTVL.

This clonotype was counted only a few times. V usage is TRBV28 and J usage is TRBJ1-3; D unresolved. The V end lost 5 bases, the J end lost 0 bases, and 14 bases lay between the germline ends. The CDR3 is made up of 16 amino acids. Germline loops: CDR1 MDHEN, CDR2 SYDVKM. CDR3 sequence reads: CASSVPDPNSGNTIYF. CDR3 nucleotide sequence: TGTGCCAGCAGTGTACCGGACCCTAACTCTGGAAACACCATATATTTT.

In the case of this clonotype: A much more abundant neighbour one base away suggests this may be a read error. This CDR3 fails to terminate in the conserved phenylalanine or tryptophan, so it likely reflects a read error. No DNA is shown, since the ends of the CDR3 on it are uncertain; the CDR3 is the one TCRdb lists. This rearrangement joins TRBV20-1 to TRBJ2-3; TRBD2 is the table's D call, not checked against the DNA. The CDR3 sequence runs 12 residues, both termini included. The germline gives CDR1 DFQATT, CDR2 SNEGSKA (reference sequence). The CDR3 sequence is CSARGGTTLGFC.

This clonotype was seen repeatedly, ten times or more. The rearrangement uses TRBV11-2 and TRBJ2-7; tentatively, D is TRBD2 (9 bases). This CDR3 contains 19 residues. V was shortened by 2 bases and J by 7 bases, with 30 bases between the two germline ends. Germline V gene lookup returns CDR1 SGHAT and CDR2 FQNNGV. The CDR3 is CASSLNRRGLGGRAGEQYF. The CDR3 coding sequence is TGTGCCAGCAGCTTAAATCGCAGGGGGCTCGGCGGGAGGGCAGGGGAGCAGTACTTC.

This clonotype was counted many times. The chain uses TRBV28 and TRBJ1-6, with D unresolved. V was shortened by 3 bases and J by 9 bases, with 6 bases between the two germline ends. Germline-derived CDR1 and CDR2 are MDHEN and SYDVKM. The CDR3 loop spans 12 amino acids. This chain's CDR3 is CASSLGGSPLHF. The CDR3 DNA is TGTGCCAGCAGTTTGGGTGGTTCACCCCTCCACTTT.

This chain uses TRBV10-3 with TRBJ1-3, with D hard to call. Germline CDR1 is ENHRY and CDR2 is SYGVKD. With 2 bases removed from V and 0 bases from J, the gap between germline ends came to 8 bases. This CDR3 spans 15 amino acids. The DNA of the CDR3 is TGTGCCATCAGTGAGCAACCTTCCTCTGGAAACACCATATATTTT. Translating it yields CAISEQPSSGNTIYF.

This chain connects TRBV29-1 to TRBJ2-7; D call uncertain. V was cut by 2 bases and J by 7 bases, with 15 bases left in between. The CDR3 contains 13 residues. CDR1 and CDR2 from the germline V gene are SQVTM and ANQGSEA. The CDR3 reads CSVESWVSGEQYF. CDR3 coding DNA: TGCAGCGTTGAATCTTGGGTATCCGGTGAGCAGTACTTC.

This clonotype was counted only a few times. The chain couples TRBV14 to TRBJ2-7; TRBD1 agrees at 7 bases. Germline CDR1 is SGHDN and CDR2 is FVKESK. V gave up 3 bases and J gave up 2 bases; unmatched junction bases: 7. The CDR3 extends over 15 amino acids. CDR3 bases: TGTGCCAGCAGCCACCCGGGACAGAGTACCTACGAGCAGTACTTC. It specifies CASSHPGQSTYEQYF.

This clonotype was detected ten times or more. V usage is TRBV9 and J usage is TRBJ2-1; 9 bases are shared with TRBD1. Germline values: CDR1 SGDLS, CDR2 YYNGEE. With V trimmed by 1 base and J by 9 bases, 11 bases remained unmatched. The CDR3 is 16 amino acids. DNA for the CDR3: TGTGCCAGCAGCGTACTTCCGGGACAGGGAGGCGCTGAGCAGTTCTTC. This encodes CASSVLPGQGGAEQFF. Based on the CDR3 plus reference TRBV9 and TRBJ2-1, the full variable domain is DSGVTQTPKHLITATGQRVTLRCSPRSGDLSVYWYQQSLDQGLQFLIQYYNGEERAKGNILERFSAQQFPDLHSELNLSSLELGDSALYFCASSVLPGQGGAEQFFGPGTRLTVL.

As to this clonotype: A much more abundant neighbour one base away suggests this may be a read error. The chain recombines TRBV18 with TRBJ1-1; 7 positions agree with TRBD1. The CDR3 length is 13 residues. Germline V gives CDR1 KGHSH, CDR2 LQKENI. CDR3 protein: CASYTQGNTESFF. The CDR3 nucleotides read TGTGCCAGCTACACACAGGGGAACACTGAATCTTTCTTT.

This clonotype was counted at least ten times. The chain employs TRBV12-3 or TRBV12-4 and TRBJ2-3; D tentatively fits TRBD1 or TRBD2 (5 bases each). CDR3 length: 12 residues. V was cut by 6 bases and J by 4 bases, with 8 bases left in between. CDR3: CASRGDADTQYF. The CDR3 DNA sequence: TGTGCCAGCAGGGGGGACGCAGATACGCAGTATTTT.